These 18 T cell receptor beta chains were sequenced from one sample in a study of OX40 agonist ivuxolimab in advanced cancers. Libraries were prepared by immunoSEQ multiplex PCR; TCRdb keeps only in-frame clonotypes and omits some of them. The sample has 100,000 to 150,000 clones, around 92% seen once. Sequences were derived from CD4+ or CD8+ T cells sorted from blood, sampled in a trial of the OX40 agonist ivuxolimab. These receptors were taken from an adult with an advanced solid tumor such as melanoma, head and neck, liver or kidney cancer.

The chain combines TRBV27 with TRBJ2-3; D might be TRBD1 or TRBD2, each matching 7 bases. The V gene lost 6 bases and the J gene lost 4 bases, with 20 bases spanning the gap. The CDR3 extends over 16 amino acids. Germline assignment: CDR1 MNHEY and CDR2 SMNVEV (reference sequence). The CDR3 protein is CASRPRGGRIPDTQYF. CDR3 nucleotides: TGTGCCAGCAGACCCAGGGGGGGGAGGATCCCAGATACGCAGTATTTT.

The rearrangement uses TRBV5-1 and TRBJ2-7, with 11 bases aligning to TRBD1. The trim removed 2 bases at V and 4 bases at J, leaving 5 bases unmatched. The germline V gene has CDR1 SGHRS and CDR2 YFSETQ. This CDR3 contains 15 residues. Here the CDR3 reads CASSFSGTGGYEQYF. CDR3 in DNA: TGCGCCAGCAGCTTCAGCGGGACAGGGGGTTACGAGCAGTACTTC.

This chain uses TRBV7-2 with TRBJ1-1, with D tentatively TRBD1 (5 bases). This CDR3 comprises 13 residues. Trimming removed 4 bases at V and 1 base at J, with 7 bases between. Germline V gene lookup returns CDR1 SGHTA and CDR2 FQGNSA. CDR3 DNA sequence: TGTGCCAGCAGCTCACAGGAGAACACTGAAGCTTTCTTT. Translating gives CASSSQENTEAFF.

This chain joins TRBV30 and TRBJ2-5, with 10 nucleotides matching TRBD2. CDR1 and CDR2 (germline): GTSNPN, SVGIG (reference sequence). V dropped 3 bases and J dropped 4; count of bases not matched to a gene: 8. There are 15 residues in the CDR3. The CDR3 spells CAWREKAGGGETQYF. CDR3 DNA sequence: TGTGCCTGGAGGGAAAAAGCGGGAGGGGGAGAGACCCAGTACTTC.

The J gene is TRBJ2-5, the V gene TRBV5-8, with a possible D match to TRBD1 (5 bases). This CDR3 is built from 14 residues. Germline V gene sequence: CDR1 SGHTS, CDR2 YDEGEE. Trimming took off 0 bases at V and 5 bases at J, with 11 bases between the two ends. CDR3 DNA: TGTGCCAGCAGCTTGGGCAGGGTATGGGAGACCCAGTACTTC. Translating it yields CASSLGRVWETQYF.

V is TRBV6-1 and J is TRBJ2-5; unclear D gene. There are 12 residues in the CDR3. Trimming took 3 bases from V and 5 from J, leaving 7 bases between them. The V gene's germline CDR1 is MNHNS and CDR2 SASEGT. CDR3 region: CASSEVRETQYF. For the CDR3, the DNA is TGTGCCAGCAGTGAGGTACGGGAGACCCAGTACTTC.

The chain has TRBV21-1 and TRBJ2-7; the D call TRBD1 from the table was never checked on the DNA. TRBV21-1 is noted as a pseudogene. The CDR3 extends over 16 amino acids. CDR3 nucleotide sequence: TGTGCCAGCAGCTTTTCCAGGGGGATAGGTCTCTACGAGCAGTACTTC. This codes for CASSFSRGIGLYEQYF.

This chain joins TRBV5-1 and TRBJ2-2; the match to TRBD1 covers 7 bases. The CDR3 runs 13 residues. Germline-derived CDR1 and CDR2 are SGHRS and YFSETQ. The V segment lost 4 bases and the J segment 3 bases; nucleotides outside the gene matches: 0. The CDR3 DNA is TGCGCCAGCAGCACAGGGGACACCGGGGAGCTGTTTTTT. This encodes CASSTGDTGELFF.

The genes are TRBV28 and TRBJ2-1; D gene ambiguous. Looked up from germline, CDR1 is MDHEN and CDR2 is SYDVKM. The CDR3 contains 17 residues. V lost 4 bases to trimming and J lost 0 bases, with 16 bases between them. The CDR3 DNA reads as TGTGCCAGCAGTTCCCGGATTATGGGCAACTCCTACAATGAGCAGTTCTTC. Its translation is CASSSRIMGNSYNEQFF.

The rearrangement uses TRBV5-1 and TRBJ2-3; tentatively, D is TRBD2 (6 bases). From germline, CDR1 is SGHRS and CDR2 YFSETQ. The CDR3 extends over 14 amino acids. The V gene lost 1 base and the J gene lost 4 bases, with 10 bases spanning the gap. CDR3 loop: CASSLSSSADTQYF. The CDR3 region has the DNA TGCGCCAGCAGCTTGTCTTCTAGCGCAGATACGCAGTATTTT.

The CDR3 is CASSLAIGTSWERRLEQYF. CDR3 nucleotides: TGTGCCAGCAGCTTAGCGATCGGGACTAGCTGGGAAAGGCGCCTCGAGCAGTACTTC. The chain recombines TRBV7-8 with TRBJ2-7; TRBD2 aligns across 9 bases. The CDR3 is 19 residues long. CDR1 is SGHVS, CDR2 FQNEAQ, per germline. Losses at the gene ends were 0 bases for V and 6 bases for J; bases not matched to a gene: 18.

The rearrangement links TRBV27 to TRBJ1-3; D remains ambiguous. This CDR3 has 16 amino acids. V was cut by 2 bases and J by 1 base, with 12 bases left in between. Germline V CDR1 and CDR2: MNHEY, SMNVEV (reference sequence). In DNA form, the CDR3 reads TGTGCCAGCAGTTTAACCCCACGAATTTCTGGAAACACCATATATTTT. It encodes CASSLTPRISGNTIYF.

The chain is built from TRBV27 and TRBJ1-2; weak D call: TRBD1 (5 bases). The CDR3 has 13 amino acids. CDR1 and CDR2 from the germline V gene are MNHEY and SMNVEV (reference sequence). V lost 3 bases, J lost 2 bases, and 7 bases lay in between. For the CDR3, the DNA is TGTGCCAGCAGTTTCCAGGGCAACTATGGCTACACCTTC. Protein product: CASSFQGNYGYTF.

The chain uses TRBV2 and TRBJ1-5, with 8 bases fitting TRBD1. CDR3 size: 15 residues. Trimming at V came to 6 bases and at J to 7 bases, leaving 11 bases not matched to a gene. The germline V gene encodes CDR1 SNHLY and CDR2 FYNNEI. For the CDR3, the DNA is TGTGCCAGCAGCACTACCGGACAGGGTAGCCAGCCCCAGCATTTT. Translated: CASSTTGQGSQPQHF.

The chain carries TRBV19 and TRBJ2-1; 11 bases fit TRBD2. The trim removed 4 bases at V and 5 bases at J, leaving 7 bases unmatched. Germline V CDR1 and CDR2: LNHDA, SQIVND (reference sequence). CDR3 length: 16 amino acids. The CDR3: CASSTSGLAENNEQFF. CDR3 sequence (DNA): TGTGCCAGTAGTACGTCGGGACTAGCGGAAAACAATGAGCAGTTCTTC. Supplemented by reference TRBV19 and TRBJ2-1, the full variable domain reads DGGITQSPKYLFRKEGQNVTLSCEQNLNHDAMYWYRQDPGQGLRLIYYSQIVNDFQKGDIAEGYSVSREKKESFPLTVTSAQKNPTAFYLCASSTSGLAENNEQFFGPGTRLTVL.

The chain uses TRBV6-5 and TRBJ2-7; D unclear. Between the trimmed V and J ends, which lost 6 bases and 1 base, there was a span of 10 bases. This CDR3 contains 13 residues. Germline CDR1 is MNHEY and CDR2 is SVGAGI. In DNA form, the CDR3 reads TGTGCCAGCAGCCGCACCTCTTCCTACGAGCAGTACTTC. Amino acid sequence: CASSRTSSYEQYF.

The J gene is TRBJ2-2, the V gene TRBV7-9; 9 nucleotides match TRBD2. With 5 bases clipped from V and 7 bases from J, the junction kept 8 bases outside the gene matches. Germline lookup yields CDR1 SEHNR and CDR2 FQNEAQ (reference sequence). The CDR3 loop spans 15 amino acids. The CDR3 region has the DNA TGTGCCAGCAGCCCCAGGACTAGCGTGGGCGGGGAGCTGTTTTTT. This sequence encodes CASSPRTSVGGELFF.

As for this clone: The germline gene is not matched at one end of the junction; a read error may be the cause. J is TRBJ2-1 and V is TRBV28; TRBD2 matches at 15 bases. The CDR3 extends over 14 amino acids. Per germline, CDR1 MDHEN and CDR2 SYDVKM. CDR3 amino acids: CRTSGRAAYNEQFF. The CDR3 region has the DNA TGCCGGACTAGCGGGAGGGCCGCCTACAATGAGCAGTTCTTC.